Sequencing of this T cell receptor (beta chain) was carried out in a study of T cells in women clearing cervical HPV infection. Whole-study context: Cases' blood sampling followed lesion detection by median approximately 150 days (90 to 200).

Germline values: CDR1 MGHRA, CDR2 YSYEKL. V trimming: 1 base; J trimming: 4 bases; junction bases outside the gene matches: 5. The CDR3 consists of 15 residues. In the case of this clone: The read ends 3 residues shy of where the CDR3 ends; the end is completed using the germline J gene.

Dot-blot hybridization genotyped cervical HPV amplified with MY09/MY11 PCR. Only in-frame clones appear in the TCRdb table, and some are missing; sequencing was by immunoSEQ multiplex PCR. The table counts approximately 13,000 clones; 20% lies in the top ten. This chain uses TRBV4-1 with TRBJ2-7, with 9 bases that match TRBD1. This clonotype originated in a woman between 18 and 75 years old with a cervical HPV16 infection that either progressed to CIN3+ or cleared (not recorded which). Sequenced material: blood buffy coat. Here the CDR3 reads CASSQGQGVGYEQYF. The sequenced part of the CDR3 DNA is TGCGCCAGCAGCCAAGGACAGGGGGTGGGTTACGAG.